This T cell receptor beta chain is from a study of breast tumors, draining lymph nodes, adjacent tissues. With V trimmed by 6 bases and J by 6 bases, 9 bases remained unmatched. This CDR3 is 15 amino acids long. The germline V gene has CDR1 MNHEY and CDR2 SVGAGI. Overall study results and limits: That most tumor T cells come from lymph nodes remained unproven. Luminal-like breast cancer showed significantly greater tumor-nontumor repertoire similarity than basal-like breast cancer did. Tumors had less TCR diversity than lymph nodes, more than nontumor tissue. The data were judged consistent with most tumor T cells coming from lymph node and expanding in tumor.

TCRdb reprocessed the multiplex PCR reads via MiXCR and lists one record per CDR3 protein. The sample has over 10,000 distinct CDR3 sequences, about 70% seen once; the top ten hold 35% to 50%. This clonotype has a single count. Its specificity is not known. The chain joins TRBV6-5 to TRBJ2-5; TRBD1 matches 11 bases. The clonotype was recovered from a female donor with breast cancer. Some clones in this sample may be carry-over from other donors' samples. Sequencing was carried out using tumor-adjacent breast tissue. DNA of the CDR3: TGTGCCAGCAGCCTGTCCGGACAGGGGGCGAAGACCCAGTACTTC. It translates to CASSLSGQGAKTQYF.